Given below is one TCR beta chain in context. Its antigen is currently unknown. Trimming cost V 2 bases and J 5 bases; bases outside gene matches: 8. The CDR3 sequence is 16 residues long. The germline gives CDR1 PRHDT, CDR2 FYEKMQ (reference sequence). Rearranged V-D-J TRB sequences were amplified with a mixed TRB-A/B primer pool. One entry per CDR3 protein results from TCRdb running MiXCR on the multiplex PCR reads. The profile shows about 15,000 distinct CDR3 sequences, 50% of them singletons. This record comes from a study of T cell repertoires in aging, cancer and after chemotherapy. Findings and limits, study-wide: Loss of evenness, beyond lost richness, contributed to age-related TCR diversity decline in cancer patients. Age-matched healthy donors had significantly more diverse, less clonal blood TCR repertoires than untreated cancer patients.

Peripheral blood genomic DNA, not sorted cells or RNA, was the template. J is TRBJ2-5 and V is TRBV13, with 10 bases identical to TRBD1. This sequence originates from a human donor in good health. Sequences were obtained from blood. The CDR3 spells CASSLIETGGEETQYF. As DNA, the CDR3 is TGTGCCAGCAGCTTAATTGAGACAGGGGGCGAGGAGACCCAGTACTTC.